Below, 31 T cell receptor beta chains from the same sample are listed, as sequenced in a study of beta chain features in type 1 diabetes. Points from the study as a whole: Moderate but significant shortening of TCRB CDR3s was recorded in all four CD4+ subsets from Type 1 diabetes patients.

For these TCRs, the target antigens are not known. Expressed TCRB transcripts got sequenced, as all isolated RNA was reverse transcribed. Clones were read by immunoSEQ multiplex PCR, and TCRdb kept only the in-frame ones, dropping some. Altogether 640,000 or so clones are present, about an eighth being singletons, with the ten largest covering approximately 0.02%. Sequencing was carried out using naive CD4+ T cells from blood. All receptors derive from a man aged 18-30 years with type 1 diabetes.

This clone has just a few counts. The genes are TRBV7-9 and TRBJ2-7; D remains unclear. V lost 7 bases, J lost 0 bases, and 16 bases lay in between. The CDR3 has 15 amino acids. CDR1 is SEHNR, CDR2 FQNEAQ, per germline (reference sequence). The CDR3 nucleotides read TGTGCCAGCACCCAAGGAGAGCTCCGCTCCTACGAGCAGTACTTC. Its protein product is CASTQGELRSYEQYF.

The V and J genes are TRBV14 and TRBJ1-2; D remains unclear. The CDR3 totals 15 residues. Trimming shortened V by 0 bases and J by 3 bases, and 11 bases separated the two germline ends. In germline, CDR1 is SGHDN, CDR2 FVKESK. This chain's CDR3 is CASSQEIQLHYGYTF. CDR3 in DNA: TGTGCCAGCAGCCAAGAGATACAGTTACACTATGGCTACACCTTC.

V is TRBV6-1 and J is TRBJ2-7; the D is unclear. The CDR3 totals 12 residues. V shed 2 bases and J shed 3 bases, with 5 bases lying between them. The germline CDR1 and CDR2 sequences are MNHNS and SASEGT. The chain's CDR3 is CASSERRYEQYF. DNA of the CDR3: TGTGCCAGCAGTGAAAGGCGCTACGAGCAGTACTTC.

V gene TRBV4-1 combines with J gene TRBJ2-3; D gene unclear. With 0 bases removed from V and 9 bases from J, the gap between germline ends came to 4 bases. CDR1 and CDR2 from the germline V gene are MGHRA and YSYEKL. There are 11 residues in the CDR3. The CDR3 sequence is CASSQDTTQYF. The CDR3 DNA sequence: TGCGCCAGCAGCCAAGACACAACGCAGTATTTT.

This clone was seen only a few times. The J gene is TRBJ1-3, the V gene TRBV5-6; maybe TRBD1 (6 bases). Germline loops: CDR1 SGHDT, CDR2 YYEEEE. Trimming pared 2 bases from V and 9 bases from J, leaving 24 bases between. The CDR3 sequence is 17 residues long. The CDR3 here is CASSFSVVETGYITIYF. The CDR3 nucleotides are TGTGCCAGCAGCTTCTCCGTAGTTGAGACAGGTTACATCACCATATATTTT.

The chain joins TRBV2 to TRBJ2-5; D uncertain. This CDR3 has 13 residues. Per the germline V gene, CDR1 is SNHLY and CDR2 is FYNNEI. Trimming removed 6 bases at V and 5 bases at J, with 13 bases between. The CDR3 DNA reads as TGTGCCAGCAGCCTAATAGGTACTGAGACCCAGTACTTC. It is translated as CASSLIGTETQYF.

The table lists this clone with a few counts. The CDR3: CASSPLKVSDGYTF. The CDR3 DNA sequence: TGCGCCAGCAGCCCCTTAAAGGTGTCGGATGGCTACACCTTC. The chain has TRBV4-1 and TRBJ1-2; D is ambiguous. This CDR3 has 14 residues. The germline V gene has CDR1 MGHRA and CDR2 YSYEKL. Trimming removed 4 bases at V and 6 bases at J, with 15 bases between.

In this sample, this clone turned up a few times. The chain combines TRBV29-1 with TRBJ2-7; D unresolved. CDR1 and CDR2 (germline): SQVTM, ANQGSEA. The germline V and J ends were trimmed by 4 bases and 2 bases, with 9 bases remaining between them. This CDR3 contains 12 residues. DNA of the CDR3: TGCAGCGTTGGCGGCGGAGCCTACGAGCAGTACTTC. Translated: CSVGGGAYEQYF.

The CDR3 coding sequence is TGTGCCAGCAGCCTCCAGGCAGGCACTGAAGCTTTCTTT. It encodes CASSLQAGTEAFF. The J gene is TRBJ1-1, the V gene TRBV7-9; D gene ambiguous. Germline CDR1 and CDR2: SEHNR and FQNEAQ (reference sequence). The length of the CDR3 is 13 residues. The V end lost 5 bases, the J end lost 4 bases, and 11 bases lay between the germline ends.

This clone was detected only a few times. The V and J genes are TRBV7-2 and TRBJ1-1; D may be TRBD1 (5 bases). The CDR3 loop spans 14 amino acids. The V end was cut by 2 bases, the J end by 1 base, with 8 bases between. CDR1 SGHTA and CDR2 FQGNSA come from the germline V gene. The chain's CDR3 is CASSLQGGNTEAFF. The CDR3 region has the DNA TGTGCCAGCAGCTTACAGGGTGGGAACACTGAAGCTTTCTTT.

The chain couples TRBV29-1 to TRBJ1-2, with D perhaps TRBD1 (5 bases). V lost 2 bases and J 3 bases, leaving 16 bases between the germline ends. Per the germline V gene, CDR1 is SQVTM and CDR2 is ANQGSEA. CDR3 size: 15 residues. CDR3 DNA sequence: TGCAGCGTTGAAACATCAACGACAGAGCACTATGGCTACACCTTC. Translation: CSVETSTTEHYGYTF.

This clone was recorded a few times. The chain uses TRBV7-2 and TRBJ2-1; TRBD1 might be the D (5 bases). The V end lost 5 bases, the J end lost 10 bases, and 15 bases lay between the germline ends. Germline V gene lookup returns CDR1 SGHTA and CDR2 FQGNSA. CDR3 length equals 13 residues. The CDR3 sequence: CASSARINREQFF. CDR3 nucleotides: TGTGCCAGCAGCGCAAGAATTAACAGGGAGCAGTTCTTC.

This clone showed up just a few times. The chain links TRBV7-8 to TRBJ2-2; D not resolved. In germline, CDR1 is SGHVS, CDR2 FQNEAQ. This CDR3 region has 12 residues. Deletions cut 6 bases from V and 4 bases from J, with 6 bases between. The CDR3 sequence: CASRPSTGELFF. The CDR3 region has the DNA TGTGCCAGCAGGCCTAGCACCGGGGAGCTGTTTTTT.

This rearrangement joins TRBV7-9 to TRBJ2-7; D is possibly TRBD1 or TRBD2 (5 bases each). V was trimmed by 5 bases and J by 6 bases, leaving 20 bases between them. Germline V gene data show CDR1 as SEHNR and CDR2 as FQNEAQ (reference sequence). The CDR3 is 15 amino acids. CDR3 DNA: TGTGCCAGCAGCACGGGGCGGACTCTTCAAGGCGAGCAGTACTTC. Translation: CASSTGRTLQGEQYF.

This rearrangement joins TRBV28 to TRBJ1-2; D perhaps matches TRBD1 (5 bases). The V end lost 3 bases, the J end lost 6 bases, and 14 bases lay between the germline ends. This CDR3 contains 14 residues. CDR1 is MDHEN, CDR2 SYDVKM, per germline. The CDR3 sequence: CASSFSGRFDGYTF. The CDR3 DNA follows: TGTGCCAGCAGTTTTTCGGGGCGCTTCGATGGCTACACCTTC.

This clone has more than one count but fewer than ten. The gene calls are TRBV7-8 and TRBJ1-2; TRBD1 might be the D (6 bases). This CDR3 spans 14 amino acids. The germline CDR1 and CDR2 sequences are SGHVS and FQNEAQ. Deletions cut 5 bases from V and 2 bases from J, with 12 bases between. Here the CDR3 reads CASSPTGQNYGYTF. For the CDR3, the DNA is TGTGCCAGCAGCCCGACGGGACAAAACTATGGCTACACCTTC.

V is TRBV30 and J is TRBJ2-5, with D hard to call. Trimming removed 0 bases from V and 1 base from J, with 9 bases in between. Germline-derived CDR1 and CDR2 are GTSNPN and SVGIG (reference sequence). This CDR3 is 14 amino acids long. The CDR3 loop is CAWSVGNSQETQYF. CDR3 DNA: TGTGCCTGGAGTGTAGGTAACAGCCAAGAGACCCAGTACTTC.

This clone was counted a few times. For the CDR3, the DNA is TGTGCCAGCAGACAGGAGGACACTGAAGCTTTCTTT. Its protein is CASRQEDTEAFF. The chain joins TRBV25-1 to TRBJ1-1; maybe TRBD1 (5 bases). The CDR3 is made up of 12 amino acids. Trimming pared 6 bases from V and 3 bases from J, leaving 8 bases between. The germline gives CDR1 MGHDK, CDR2 SYGVNS.

The sample holds a few counts of this clone. The chain employs TRBV13 and TRBJ1-1; 7 bases match TRBD1. Trimming removed 3 bases from V and 4 bases from J; junction bases left unmatched: 5. The CDR3 runs to 14 residues. The germline gives CDR1 PRHDT, CDR2 FYEKMQ (reference sequence). CDR3 DNA: TGTGCCAGCAGCTTGGGACAGCCACCCACTGAAGCTTTCTTT. Amino acid sequence: CASSLGQPPTEAFF.

The rearrangement uses TRBV9 and TRBJ1-2; D perhaps matches TRBD1 (5 bases). Germline loops: CDR1 SGDLS, CDR2 YYNGEE. The CDR3 is made up of 13 amino acids. Trimming pared 3 bases from V and 8 bases from J, leaving 14 bases between. This CDR3 reads CASSAEQGGGYTF. In nucleotides, the CDR3 is TGTGCCAGCAGCGCCGAGCAGGGCGGCGGCTACACCTTC.

The chain joins TRBV29-1 to TRBJ2-2, with TRBD1 matching 7 bases. Trimming at V came to 4 bases and at J to 0 bases, leaving 5 bases not matched to a gene. CDR1 SQVTM and CDR2 ANQGSEA come from the germline V gene. CDR3 length equals 15 residues. The DNA of the CDR3 is TGCAGCGTTGGGATAGGGACAGCGAACACCGGGGAGCTGTTTTTT. Protein: CSVGIGTANTGELFF.

Worth noting for this clone: The sample holds other DNA sequences that translate to the same CDR3. This chain links TRBV5-1 with TRBJ2-1; a weak D match, TRBD2 (5 bases). This CDR3 contains 15 residues. Trimming removed 0 bases from V and 0 bases from J, with 7 bases in between. Germline V lookup: CDR1 SGHRS, CDR2 YFSETQ. For the CDR3, the DNA is TGCGCCAGCAGCTTGGTGGGGAGCTCCTACAATGAGCAGTTCTTC. Translating it yields CASSLVGSSYNEQFF.

The table lists this clone with a few counts. The chain employs TRBV2 and TRBJ2-5; D not certain. The V gene lost 9 bases and the J gene lost 2 bases, with 13 bases spanning the gap. CDR3 length: 13 residues. Germline-derived CDR1 and CDR2 are SNHLY and FYNNEI. The CDR3 sequence: CASKETLQETQYF. The DNA for the CDR3 is TGTGCCAGTAAGGAGACACTACAAGAGACCCAGTACTTC.

The table lists this clone with a few counts. The V and J genes are TRBV19 and TRBJ2-7; 9 positions agree with TRBD1. Trimming removed 5 bases from V and 2 bases from J; junction bases left unmatched: 10. Germline V gene data show CDR1 as LNHDA and CDR2 as SQIVND (reference sequence). The CDR3 runs 16 residues. The CDR3 DNA reads as TGTGCCAGTAGTCTCCGGATAGGACAGGGGACCTACGAGCAGTACTTC. This sequence encodes CASSLRIGQGTYEQYF.

A remark on this clone: At the DNA level, this CDR3 is encoded by other sequences in the same sample as well. The chain carries TRBV30 and TRBJ2-7, with D uncertain. Trimming cost V 2 bases and J 3 bases, with 5 bases left between them. This CDR3 spans 11 amino acids. Per the germline V gene, CDR1 is GTSNPN and CDR2 is SVGIG (reference sequence). CDR3 region: CAWSSSYEQYF. CDR3 nucleotide sequence: TGTGCCTGGAGTTCCAGCTACGAGCAGTACTTC.

A few counts support this clone. The CDR3 reads CASSRGLYEQFF. The CDR3 DNA is TGTGCCAGCAGTAGGGGACTTTATGAGCAGTTCTTC. This chain connects TRBV7-8 to TRBJ2-1; TRBD2 might be the D (6 bases). Germline V lookup: CDR1 SGHVS, CDR2 FQNEAQ. This CDR3 comprises 12 residues. V was clipped by 6 bases and J by 8 bases, with 11 bases between them.

This chain joins TRBV13 and TRBJ2-3; D gene uncertain. V lost 0 bases and J lost 0, with 25 bases in between. CDR1 is PRHDT and CDR2 is FYEKMQ in the germline V gene (reference sequence). The CDR3 spans 21 residues. The CDR3 nucleotides read TGTGCCAGCAGCTTAGGTTTGTTTGGGCAGTCGGCGATCCTTAGCACAGATACGCAGTATTTT. It specifies CASSLGLFGQSAILSTDTQYF.

J is TRBJ2-5 and V is TRBV6-1, with TRBD1 matching 11 bases. Germline V gene lookup returns CDR1 MNHNS and CDR2 SASEGT. The CDR3 is 14 amino acids. Trimming at V came to 5 bases and at J to 7 bases, leaving 6 bases not matched to a gene. The DNA of the CDR3 is TGTGCCAGCAGTCCTGGGACAGGGGGTAGGACCCAGTACTTC. Translated, it gives CASSPGTGGRTQYF.

The CDR3 protein is CASSQDGQSNQPQHF. As DNA, the CDR3 is TGTGCCAGCAGCCAAGATGGGCAGAGCAATCAGCCCCAGCATTTT. This chain links TRBV7-8 with TRBJ1-5; no clear D gene. There are 15 residues in the CDR3. The germline gives CDR1 SGHVS, CDR2 FQNEAQ. Between the trimmed V and J ends, which lost 5 bases and 1 base, there was a span of 12 bases.

The rearrangement uses TRBV2 and TRBJ2-1, with TRBD2 identical over 7 bases. This CDR3 has 11 residues. Germline-derived CDR1 and CDR2 are SNHLY and FYNNEI. Trimming at V came to 2 bases and at J to 15 bases, leaving 4 bases not matched to a gene. CDR3 loop: CASSELAEGFF. CDR3 DNA: TGTGCCAGCAGTGAACTAGCGGAGGGGTTCTTC.

The V call is TRBV14, the J call TRBJ2-7, with 8 bases fitting TRBD1. The germline V gene has CDR1 SGHDN and CDR2 FVKESK. The CDR3 is made up of 14 amino acids. V trimming: 2 bases; J trimming: 3 bases; junction bases outside the gene matches: 3. Here the CDR3 DNA reads TGTGCCAGCAGCCAATCCGACAGGGGCTACGAGCAGTACTTC. Amino acid sequence: CASSQSDRGYEQYF.